The 30 T cell receptor beta chains in this list originate from one sample, sequenced in a study of blood T cell repertoires in COVID-19. Assay used: immunoSEQ multiplex PCR; TCRdb lists only in-frame clones, some missing. The table includes some 140,000 clones, roughly four fifths detected once. Sequenced material: peripheral blood. The source of these receptors is a man older than 75 with acute or convalescent COVID-19.

The V call is TRBV5-5, the J call TRBJ1-3, with a possible D match to TRBD1 (5 bases). CDR1 and CDR2 from the germline V gene are SGHKS and YYEKEE (reference sequence). V was shortened by 0 bases and J by 8 bases, with 12 bases between the two germline ends. This CDR3 region has 14 residues. CDR3: CASSLGSAGDTIYF. CDR3 DNA: TGTGCCAGCAGCTTGGGCAGCGCGGGGGACACCATATATTTT. The variable domain in full, completed from reference TRBV5-5 and TRBJ1-3, reads DAGVTQSPTHLIKTRGQQVTLRCSPISGHKSVSWYQQVLGQGPQFIFQYYEKEERGRGNFPDRFSARQFPNYSSELNVNALLLGDSALYLCASSLGSAGDTIYFGEGSWLTVV.

The table lists this clone with a few counts. The rearrangement uses TRBV2 and TRBJ1-6; the D gene is possibly TRBD1 (5 bases). Germline CDR1 is SNHLY and CDR2 is FYNNEI. The length of the CDR3 is 17 residues. V lost 4 bases, J lost 9 bases, and 22 bases lay in between. CDR3: CASSARAPGSPPSPLHF. Here the CDR3 DNA reads TGTGCCAGCAGTGCCCGGGCTCCAGGGTCCCCCCCTTCACCCCTCCACTTT.

The V gene is TRBV19, the J gene TRBJ2-2, with 7 positions matching TRBD2. The CDR3 totals 14 residues. Germline V gene lookup returns CDR1 LNHDA and CDR2 SQIVND (reference sequence). The trim removed 3 bases at V and 8 bases at J, leaving 6 bases unmatched. The CDR3 loop is CASSMGGGMGELFF. The CDR3 DNA reads TGTGCCAGTAGTATGGGCGGGGGAATGGGGGAGCTGTTTTTT.

The V call is TRBV4-2, the J call TRBJ2-3, with 9 bases aligning to TRBD2. The CDR3 loop spans 16 amino acids. The ends lost 2 bases at V and 0 bases at J; junction bases unmatched: 3. Germline CDR1 is LGHNA and CDR2 is YNFKEQ. The CDR3 here is CASSQQTSGSTDTQYF. For the CDR3, the DNA is TGTGCCAGCAGCCAACAGACTAGCGGTAGCACAGATACGCAGTATTTT.

The chain has TRBV24-1 and TRBJ2-3; TRBD1 is a possible D gene (5 bases). CDR1 KGHDR and CDR2 SFDVKD come from the germline V gene. V was cut by 7 bases and J by 4 bases, with 11 bases left in between. The CDR3 spans 13 residues. The CDR3 sequence: CATRRQGADTQYF. CDR3 in DNA: TGTGCCACCAGACGGCAGGGTGCAGATACGCAGTATTTT.

This chain links TRBV12-3 or TRBV12-4 with TRBJ1-4; D gene unclear. The CDR3 covers 11 residues. V lost 6 bases and J lost 7, with 6 bases in between. The CDR3 bases are TGTGCCAGCAGCCGGAGTGAAAAACTGTTTTTT. This codes for CASSRSEKLFF.

This chain joins TRBV5-4 and TRBJ2-7, with D possibly being TRBD1 (6 bases). The CDR3 covers 15 residues. Per germline, CDR1 SGHNT and CDR2 YYREEE (reference sequence). V lost 1 base, J lost 5 bases, and 16 bases lay in between. CDR3 nucleotides: TGTGCCAGCAGCTTGATACCAGGGGTAGGGAACGAGCAGTACTTC. Its translation is CASSLIPGVGNEQYF.

Here the CDR3 DNA reads TGTGCCAGTAGTATGAGAGTTAGAGCGAACACTGAAGCTTTCTTT. Protein product: CASSMRVRANTEAFF. The chain couples TRBV19 to TRBJ1-1; D unclear. From germline, CDR1 is LNHDA and CDR2 SQIVND (reference sequence). V shed 3 bases and J shed 1 base, with 12 bases lying between them. The CDR3 covers 15 residues.

This clone has at least ten counts. The chain links TRBV6-6 to TRBJ1-6; TRBD1 matches at 7 bases. Losses at the gene ends were 10 bases for V and 7 bases for J; bases not matched to a gene: 13. The CDR3 contains 15 residues. The germline V gene encodes CDR1 MNHNY and CDR2 SVGAGI (reference sequence). DNA for the CDR3: TGTGCCACCAAAATGTCCCAACAGGGGAATTCACCCCTCCACTTT. Translated: CATKMSQQGNSPLHF.

The V call is TRBV12-5, the J call TRBJ2-2; 8 bases align to TRBD1. The CDR3 has 15 amino acids. CDR1 is LGHNT, CDR2 FRNRAP, per germline. V lost 1 base and J lost 4; bases outside the gene matches: 2. CDR3 nucleotide sequence: TGTGCTAGTGGTTTGGGACAGGGGTTCACCGGGGAGCTGTTTTTT. Residues: CASGLGQGFTGELFF.

This chain uses TRBV9 with TRBJ2-2; 8 nucleotides align to TRBD2. Germline loops: CDR1 SGDLS, CDR2 YYNGEE. This CDR3 has 19 residues. With 1 base clipped from V and 0 bases from J, the junction kept 11 bases outside the gene matches. The CDR3 DNA sequence: TGTGCCAGCAGCGTAATCAGCGGGGGACCAAACGCGAACACCGGGGAGCTGTTTTTT. It yields the protein CASSVISGGPNANTGELFF.

The genes are TRBV4-3 and TRBJ1-1, with TRBD1 matching over 7 bases. Trimming at V came to 3 bases and at J to 5 bases, leaving 6 bases not matched to a gene. In germline, CDR1 is LGHNA, CDR2 YSLEER. The CDR3 sequence is 14 residues long. The CDR3 DNA sequence: TGCGCCAGCAGCCATACAGGGGAGGAGACTGAAGCTTTCTTT. Its translation: CASSHTGEETEAFF.

The chain employs TRBV19 and TRBJ2-1; the match to TRBD1 covers 7 bases. Germline CDR1 and CDR2: LNHDA and SQIVND (reference sequence). The CDR3 has 14 amino acids. V lost 8 bases, J lost 5 bases, and 9 bases stayed unmatched. CDR3 coding DNA: TGTGCCAGTCGAACAGGGGCTTGGGACAATGAGCAGTTCTTC. Protein product: CASRTGAWDNEQFF.

In this sample, this clone turned up once. The chain employs TRBV19 and TRBJ1-2; D perhaps matches TRBD1 (5 bases). Trimming stripped 6 bases from V and 8 bases from J, with 13 bases between. Germline CDR1 and CDR2: LNHDA and SQIVND (reference sequence). The CDR3 is made up of 12 amino acids. CDR3 in amino acids: CASRPQGNGYTF. The CDR3 DNA reads TGTGCCAGTAGGCCGCAGGGTAACGGCTACACCTTC.

This clone was seen just once. This chain joins TRBV19 and TRBJ1-3; weak D call: TRBD1 (5 bases). The CDR3 is 18 residues long. Germline lookup yields CDR1 LNHDA and CDR2 SQIVND (reference sequence). V dropped 7 bases and J dropped 1 base, with 23 bases sitting between them. CDR3 nucleotide sequence: TGTGCCAGTACCCCAAGGGTTCAGGGAAGTGTTTCTGGAAACACCATATATTTT. Translating gives CASTPRVQGSVSGNTIYF. The whole variable domain, filled in from reference TRBV19 and TRBJ1-3, reads DGGITQSPKYLFRKEGQNVTLSCEQNLNHDAMYWYRQDPGQGLRLIYYSQIVNDFQKGDIAEGYSVSREKKESFPLTVTSAQKNPTAFYLCASTPRVQGSVSGNTIYFGEGSWLTVV.

The V and J genes are TRBV13 and TRBJ2-5; the match to TRBD2 covers 13 bases. Germline CDR1 is PRHDT and CDR2 is FYEKMQ (reference sequence). The trim removed 0 bases at V and 7 bases at J, leaving 2 bases unmatched. The CDR3 totals 15 residues. CDR3 in amino acids: CASSLGRLAGGTQYF. CDR3 nucleotide sequence: TGTGCCAGCAGCTTAGGCCGACTAGCGGGGGGGACCCAGTACTTC.

This chain uses TRBV13 with TRBJ1-6; 9 bases fit TRBD1. Germline CDR1 PRHDT, CDR2 FYEKMQ (reference sequence). This CDR3 has 15 residues. The ends lost 4 bases at V and 9 bases at J; junction bases unmatched: 7. The CDR3 region has the DNA TGTGCCAGCAGCTCCGGGACAGGGAATCCTTCACCCCTCCACTTT. It is translated as CASSSGTGNPSPLHF.

The CDR3 region is CASSPWGLAGADTQYF. The CDR3 coding sequence is TGTGCCAGCAGCCCTTGGGGACTAGCGGGGGCAGATACGCAGTATTTT. The gene calls are TRBV7-9 and TRBJ2-3, with TRBD2 identical over 14 bases. This CDR3 is built from 16 residues. The germline V gene has CDR1 SEHNR and CDR2 FQNEAQ (reference sequence). V lost 5 bases to trimming and J lost 4 bases; unmatched junction nucleotides: 5.

The rearrangement links TRBV12-3 or TRBV12-4 to TRBJ2-7; D uncertain. This CDR3 spans 13 amino acids. The ends were cut back, 1 base at V and 8 bases at J, with 12 bases in the middle. CDR3 nucleotide sequence: TGTGCCAGCAGTTTAGGCCTTACTACGAAGCAGTACTTC. Translation gives CASSLGLTTKQYF.

The chain's CDR3 is CASSSPPRDTGELFF. Written as DNA, the CDR3 is TGTGCCAGCAGTTCTCCCCCCCGGGACACCGGGGAGCTGTTTTTT. V gene TRBV6-2 or TRBV6-3 combines with J gene TRBJ2-2; D remains unclear. The germline V gene encodes CDR1 MNHEY and CDR2 SVGEGT. CDR3 length equals 15 residues. Trimming took 4 bases from V and 3 from J, leaving 12 bases between them.

The chain carries TRBV19 and TRBJ1-2, with D possibly matching TRBD1 (6 bases). Trimming took 9 bases from V and 7 from J, leaving 18 bases between them. Looked up from germline, CDR1 is LNHDA and CDR2 is SQIVND (reference sequence). CDR3 length: 13 residues. The CDR3 DNA sequence: TGTGCCAGCAGAGCCCCGGGGGGCGGTGGCTACACCTTC. Protein: CASRAPGGGGYTF.

The chain is built from TRBV5-1 and TRBJ2-2, with TRBD1 identical over 8 bases. CDR3 size: 13 residues. Losses at the gene ends were 2 bases for V and 6 bases for J; bases not matched to a gene: 0. Germline CDR1 SGHRS, CDR2 YFSETQ. The chain's CDR3 is CASSLQGAGELFF. CDR3 sequence (DNA): TGCGCCAGCAGCTTACAGGGGGCCGGGGAGCTGTTTTTT.

This clone showed up just once. V and J are TRBV14 and TRBJ2-1, with 7 nucleotides matching TRBD1. V was pared by 4 bases and J by 2 bases, with 5 bases of the junction left unmatched. This CDR3 is built from 15 residues. The germline gives CDR1 SGHDN, CDR2 FVKESK. The CDR3 spells CASSREGGPYNEQFF. DNA of the CDR3: TGTGCCAGCAGCCGGGAAGGGGGCCCCTACAATGAGCAGTTCTTC.

This clone came up a few times. The chain recombines TRBV4-3 with TRBJ2-7; 9 nucleotides match TRBD1. Per germline, CDR1 LGHNA and CDR2 YSLEER. The CDR3 runs 15 residues. V dropped 4 bases and J dropped 0; count of bases not matched to a gene: 4. This chain's CDR3 is CASSPVTGGSYEQYF. In DNA, the CDR3 is TGCGCCAGCAGCCCGGTGACAGGGGGCTCCTACGAGCAGTACTTC.

This rearrangement joins TRBV5-1 to TRBJ2-1; possible D gene TRBD1, 5 bases. Germline V gene data show CDR1 as SGHRS and CDR2 as YFSETQ. Trimming stripped 6 bases from V and 0 bases from J, with 13 bases between. This CDR3 has 15 amino acids. CDR3 sequence reads: CASNSGIASYNEQFF. The CDR3 nucleotides read TGCGCCAGCAATTCAGGGATCGCCTCCTACAATGAGCAGTTCTTC.

This clone was detected only a few times. The chain joins TRBV11-3 to TRBJ2-1, with 7 bases lining up with TRBD1. The length of the CDR3 is 12 residues. The germline V gene encodes CDR1 SGHNT and CDR2 YENEEA. V shed 5 bases, J shed 12 bases, and the junction held 7 bases outside the gene matches. The CDR3 here is CASSPDRVRQFF. DNA of the CDR3: TGTGCCAGCAGCCCCGACAGGGTCAGGCAGTTCTTC.

The chain carries TRBV6-5 and TRBJ1-6; perhaps TRBD1 as D (5 bases). The CDR3 sequence is 15 residues long. The V gene's germline CDR1 is MNHEY and CDR2 SVGAGI. The V end was cut by 6 bases, the J end by 9 bases, with 18 bases between. The CDR3 coding sequence is TGTGCCAGCAGACCCACGGGGGTGAGGAGTTCACCCCTCCACTTT. Translating gives CASRPTGVRSSPLHF.

The rearrangement links TRBV18 to TRBJ2-3, with D perhaps TRBD2 (7 bases). The length of the CDR3 is 14 residues. From germline, CDR1 is KGHSH and CDR2 LQKENI. V dropped 2 bases and J dropped 5 bases, with 11 bases sitting between them. CDR3 in DNA: TGTGCCAGCTCACCAGGACTAGGGGGAGATACGCAGTATTTT. Amino acids: CASSPGLGGDTQYF.

This clone was observed a handful of times. This chain links TRBV5-4 with TRBJ1-2; 7 nucleotides match TRBD1. With 4 bases clipped from V and 2 bases from J, the junction kept 8 bases outside the gene matches. Germline V CDR1 and CDR2: SGHNT, YYREEE (reference sequence). The CDR3 has 15 amino acids. The CDR3 DNA reads TGTGCCAGCAGCGAGGCGGCCAGGGGGAACTATGGCTACACCTTC. Translated, it gives CASSEAARGNYGYTF.

The chain couples TRBV28 to TRBJ1-2, with D maybe TRBD1 (5 bases). The CDR3 spans 14 residues. From germline, CDR1 is MDHEN and CDR2 SYDVKM. Trimming removed 6 bases from V and 2 bases from J, with 13 bases in between. The CDR3 spells CASRSGDGNYGYTF. The CDR3 coding sequence is TGTGCCAGCAGGAGCGGGGACGGGAACTATGGCTACACCTTC.